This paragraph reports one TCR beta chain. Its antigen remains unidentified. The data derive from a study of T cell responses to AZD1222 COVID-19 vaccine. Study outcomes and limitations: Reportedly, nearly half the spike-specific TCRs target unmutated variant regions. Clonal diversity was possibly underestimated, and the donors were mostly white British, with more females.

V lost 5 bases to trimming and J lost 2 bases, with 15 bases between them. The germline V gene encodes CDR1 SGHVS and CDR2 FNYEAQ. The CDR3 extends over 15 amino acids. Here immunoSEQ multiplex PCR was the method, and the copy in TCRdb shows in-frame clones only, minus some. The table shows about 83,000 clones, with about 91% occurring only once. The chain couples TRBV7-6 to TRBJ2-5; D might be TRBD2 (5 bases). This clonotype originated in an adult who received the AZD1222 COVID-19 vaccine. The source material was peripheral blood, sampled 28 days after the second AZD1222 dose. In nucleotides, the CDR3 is TGTGCCAGCAGCACCCAAGCTACGGGGCAAGAGACCCAGTACTTC. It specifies CASSTQATGQETQYF.